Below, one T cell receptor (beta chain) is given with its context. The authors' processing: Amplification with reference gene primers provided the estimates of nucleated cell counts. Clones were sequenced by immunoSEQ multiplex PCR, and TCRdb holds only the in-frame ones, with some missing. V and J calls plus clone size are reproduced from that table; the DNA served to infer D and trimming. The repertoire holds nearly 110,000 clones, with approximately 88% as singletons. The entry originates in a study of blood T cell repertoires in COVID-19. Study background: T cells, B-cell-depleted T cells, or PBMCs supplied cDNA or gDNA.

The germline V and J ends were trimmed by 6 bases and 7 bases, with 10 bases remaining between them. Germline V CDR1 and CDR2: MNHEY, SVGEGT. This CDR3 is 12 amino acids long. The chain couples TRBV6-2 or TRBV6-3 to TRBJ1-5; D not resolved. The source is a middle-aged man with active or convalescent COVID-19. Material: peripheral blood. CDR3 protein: CASSRSIQPQHF. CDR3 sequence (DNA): TGTGCCAGCAGCCGTAGTATCCAGCCCCAGCATTTT.